This TCR beta chain derives from a study of tumor-infiltrating lymphocytes in primary liver carcinoma. Study in general: Staging placed the tumors at T1-T3 N0M0, and they measured about 4.2 to 10 cm across.

Comment on this clonotype: Its target is not known. One end of the junction does not line up with germline, which may come from a read error.

Study outcomes and limitations: Each sample was bulk and unsorted; consequently, CD4+ and CD8+ repertoires were not compared.

For blood RNA, unsorted whole blood served as the source, and germline DNA was extracted too. CDR3 length equals 15 residues. The germline CDR1 and CDR2 sequences are MGHRA and YSYEKL. Total RNA amounting to roughly 450 ng was the source from which TCR beta cDNA was made with a constant-region primer. Construction of TCR beta libraries relied on three successive nested multiplex PCR rounds employing slightly modified ARM-PCR. TRBV1-TRBV30 forward primers and a C-beta reverse primer were used in the first two PCR rounds, which each ran for nine to ten cycles. A single record per CDR3 protein comes from TCRdb applying MiXCR to the multiplex PCR reads. Here the sample spans 300,000 to 350,000 distinct CDR3 sequences, roughly two thirds being singletons.

The receptor was isolated from a man aged 35 to 55 with primary liver carcinoma and hepatitis B virus infection. Sequenced material: peripheral blood. The V call is TRBV4-1, the J call TRBJ2-1; 7 bases map to TRBD2. The CDR3 nucleotides are TGCGCCAGCAGTCCAAGCCCGGGGGACTATAATGAGAAGTTCTTC. Its protein product is CASSPSPGDYNEKFF.